A single sample gave rise to the 25 T cell receptor beta chains below, sequenced in a study of neurological immune-mediated disorders. TCRdb called the 5' RACE reads again in MiXCR, with one record for every CDR3 protein. This repertoire shows 71,000 or so distinct CDR3 sequences, roughly an eighth found once; its top ten account for approximately 4.6%. The time point denotes: longitudinal time-point 1 (baseline). Sequencing was performed on PBMCs. The receptors were gathered from a female donor with HTLV-1-associated myelopathy (HAM/TSP).

This clonotype was picked up a small number of times. The CDR3 reads CASSNVGLRAFF. Written as DNA, the CDR3 is TGTGCCAGCAGTAACGTTGGCTTAAGGGCTTTCTTT. This chain uses TRBV12-3 or TRBV12-4 with TRBJ1-1; D is ambiguous. The CDR3 sequence is 12 residues long. Trimming cost V 5 bases and J 11 bases, with 15 bases left between them.

This clonotype has at least ten counts. The V and J genes are TRBV7-2 and TRBJ1-4, with unresolved D. The CDR3 consists of 16 residues. V lost 5 bases and J 4 bases, leaving 17 bases between the germline ends. Looked up from germline, CDR1 is SGHTA and CDR2 is FQGNSA. CDR3 in DNA: TGTGCCAGCAGCCGCACTCGGGTTCCGTTTAATGAAAAACTGTTTTTT. This encodes CASSRTRVPFNEKLFF.

This clonotype was observed at least ten times. CDR3 in amino acids: CASSGTGVGNEQFF. In DNA form, the CDR3 reads TGCGCCAGCAGCGGGACAGGGGTTGGCAATGAGCAGTTCTTC. The genes are TRBV5-1 and TRBJ2-1; 10 bases fit TRBD1. The CDR3 contains 14 residues. V was pared by 4 bases and J by 6 bases, with 4 bases of the junction left unmatched. Germline-derived CDR1 and CDR2 are SGHRS and YFSETQ. Looking up the rest from reference TRBV5-1 and TRBJ2-1 gives the full variable domain: KAGVTQTPRYLIKTRGQQVTLSCSPISGHRSVSWYQQTPGQGLQFLFEYFSETQRNKGNFPGRFSGRQFSNSRSEMNVSTLELGDSALYLCASSGTGVGNEQFFGPGTRLTVL.

This rearrangement joins TRBV7-9 to TRBJ1-5; no clear D gene. Trimming removed 4 bases at V and 9 bases at J, with 19 bases between. Germline CDR1 and CDR2: SEHNR and FQNEAQ (reference sequence). The CDR3 is 15 amino acids. The CDR3 loop reads CASSSGGARGGPQHF. CDR3 bases: TGTGCCAGCAGCTCAGGAGGTGCCCGAGGTGGGCCCCAGCATTTT.

This rearrangement joins TRBV4-1 to TRBJ2-3; no definite D call. The V end was cut by 2 bases, the J end by 4 bases, with 10 bases between. Germline CDR1 and CDR2: MGHRA and YSYEKL. This CDR3 contains 14 residues. The chain's CDR3 is CASSQTGLADTQYF. DNA of the CDR3: TGCGCCAGCAGCCAAACGGGCCTCGCAGATACGCAGTATTTT.

This clonotype appeared many times. The chain joins TRBV29-1 to TRBJ2-2; 7 positions agree with TRBD1. The CDR3 is made up of 14 amino acids. The J segment lost 4 bases and the V segment lost 7 bases, leaving 9 bases of the junction unmatched. Looked up from germline, CDR1 is SQVTM and CDR2 is ANQGSEA. In nucleotides, the CDR3 is TGCAGCGCCCGCCGACAGGGATCCACCGGGGAGCTGTTTTTT. Protein sequence: CSARRQGSTGELFF.

This clonotype was recorded many times. V is TRBV7-6 and J is TRBJ2-5, with TRBD2 identical over 14 bases. J gave up 4 bases and V 3 bases, and 10 bases lay outside the gene matches. This CDR3 has 18 amino acids. Germline V gene lookup returns CDR1 SGHVS and CDR2 FNYEAQ. In DNA, the CDR3 is TGTGCCAGCAGCTTCTTACCGACTAGCGGGGGGGAGGGAGAGACCCAGTACTTC. It is translated as CASSFLPTSGGEGETQYF. Based on the CDR3 plus reference TRBV7-6 and TRBJ2-5, the full variable domain is GAGVSQSPRYKVTKRGQDVALRCDPISGHVSLYWYRQALGQGPEFLTYFNYEAQQDKSGLPNDRFSAERPEGSISTLTIQRTEQRDSAMYRCASSFLPTSGGEGETQYFGPGTRLLVL.

There are many counts of this clonotype. V and J are TRBV6-5 and TRBJ2-6; 10 bases agree with TRBD2. The CDR3 extends over 19 amino acids. V shed 5 bases and J 0 bases; nucleotides not matched to a gene: 10. The germline CDR1 and CDR2 sequences are MNHEY and SVGAGI. CDR3 in DNA: TGTGCCAGCAGTCGCTTTCTAGCGGGGGCCTCCTCTGGGGCCAACGTCCTGACTTTC. As protein: CASSRFLAGASSGANVLTF.

Ten or more counts support this clonotype. The chain links TRBV25-1 to TRBJ2-2; D not certain. The length of the CDR3 is 11 residues. V was clipped by 1 base and J by 6 bases, with 0 bases between them. Germline lookup yields CDR1 MGHDK and CDR2 SYGVNS. The CDR3 protein is CASSESGELFF. The CDR3 nucleotides are TGTGCCAGCAGTGAATCCGGGGAGCTGTTTTTT. The entire variable domain, with the rest obtained from reference TRBV25-1 and TRBJ2-2, is as follows: EADIYQTPRYLVIGTGKKITLECSQTMGHDKMYWYQQDPGMELHLIHYSYGVNSTEKGDLSSESTVSRIRTEHFPLTLESARPSHTSQYLCASSESGELFFGEGSRLTVL.

The chain combines TRBV20-1 with TRBJ1-6; 9 positions agree with TRBD1. The CDR3 consists of 15 residues. After removal of 6 bases from V and 10 bases from J, the junction contained 13 bases not matched to a gene. CDR1 and CDR2 (germline): DFQATT, SNEGSKA (reference sequence). CDR3 in amino acids: CSAAKPGQGGSPLHF. Written as DNA, the CDR3 is TGCAGTGCCGCGAAGCCGGGACAGGGTGGATCACCCCTCCACTTT.

This clonotype was recorded many times. This sequence joins TRBV5-1 and TRBJ1-2; TRBD1 might be the D (6 bases). Trimming left V 2 bases short and J 6 bases short, with 17 bases between. Germline values: CDR1 SGHRS, CDR2 YFSETQ. The CDR3 totals 15 residues. CDR3 nucleotides: TGCGCCAGCAGCTTCAGTCAGGGGCCGTACGATGGCTACACCTTC. As protein: CASSFSQGPYDGYTF.

This clonotype was detected ten times or more. The chain combines TRBV24-1 with TRBJ2-7, with 8 bases lining up with TRBD1. Germline V gives CDR1 KGHDR, CDR2 SFDVKD. V gave up 4 bases and J gave up 6 bases; unmatched junction bases: 7. The CDR3 extends over 14 amino acids. The CDR3 reads CATSDPTGAGEQYF. In DNA, the CDR3 is TGTGCCACCAGTGACCCGACAGGGGCAGGCGAGCAGTACTTC.

This clonotype was seen many times. CDR3 sequence: CASSVGSSVNEQFF. The CDR3 DNA is TGCGCCAGCAGCGTCGGAAGTAGCGTGAATGAGCAGTTCTTC. The chain combines TRBV5-1 with TRBJ2-1; tentative D call: TRBD2 (5 bases). Germline V gene data show CDR1 as SGHRS and CDR2 as YFSETQ. The CDR3 runs to 14 residues. V was shortened by 4 bases and J by 7 bases, with 15 bases between the two germline ends.

Many counts were recorded for this clonotype. The chain joins TRBV27 to TRBJ1-1, with D perhaps matching TRBD1 (5 bases). The CDR3 is made up of 15 amino acids. Per germline, CDR1 MNHEY and CDR2 SMNVEV (reference sequence). With 3 bases removed from V and 2 bases from J, the gap between germline ends came to 13 bases. DNA of the CDR3: TGTGCCAGCAGTTTCCGGGACGCTTTAAACACTGAAGCTTTCTTT. Its translation is CASSFRDALNTEAFF.

The table lists this clonotype with many counts. The chain joins TRBV6-2 or TRBV6-3 to TRBJ1-5; no clear D gene. Trimming shortened V by 6 bases and J by 0 bases, and 9 bases separated the two germline ends. The CDR3 sequence is 14 residues long. In germline, CDR1 is MNHEY, CDR2 SVGEGT. CDR3 nucleotide sequence: TGTGCCAGCAGGGAAATCCATAGCAATCAGCCCCAGCATTTT. Residues: CASREIHSNQPQHF.

This clonotype was detected ten times or more. The chain uses TRBV11-2 and TRBJ2-3; the D gene is possibly TRBD2 (6 bases). Per the germline V gene, CDR1 is SGHAT and CDR2 is FQNNGV. Trimming pared 6 bases from V and 1 base from J, leaving 20 bases between. The CDR3 totals 17 residues. CDR3 DNA sequence: TGTGCCAGCAGGCCTCTAGGAGCACGCGGGGGCACAGATACGCAGTATTTT. Amino acid sequence: CASRPLGARGGTDTQYF.

This clonotype was detected many times. The chain uses TRBV5-1 and TRBJ2-4; either TRBD1 or TRBD2 may fit D (5 bases each). V was shortened by 4 bases and J by 8 bases, with 19 bases between the two germline ends. Germline lookup yields CDR1 SGHRS and CDR2 YFSETQ. CDR3 length equals 15 residues. The CDR3 sequence: CASSRSSSVGDIQYF. The CDR3 bases are TGCGCCAGCAGCCGTTCTAGCTCCGTGGGGGACATTCAGTACTTC. Full variable domain (remainder filled in from reference TRBV5-1 and TRBJ2-4): KAGVTQTPRYLIKTRGQQVTLSCSPISGHRSVSWYQQTPGQGLQFLFEYFSETQRNKGNFPGRFSGRQFSNSRSEMNVSTLELGDSALYLCASSRSSSVGDIQYFGAGTRLSVL.

This clonotype was detected many times. The chain has TRBV10-3 and TRBJ2-1; TRBD2 might be the D (6 bases). Between the trimmed V and J ends, which lost 6 bases and 10 bases, there was a span of 16 bases. CDR1 and CDR2 from the germline V gene are ENHRY and SYGVKD. The length of the CDR3 is 13 residues. As DNA, the CDR3 is TGTGCCATCAGCGGGGGTGCAATTGGGGAGCAGTTCTTC. This codes for CAISGGAIGEQFF.

Ten or more counts support this clonotype. J is TRBJ2-3 and V is TRBV10-2; D unclear. CDR3 size: 12 residues. Trimming stripped 1 base from V and 5 bases from J, with 4 bases between. Germline values: CDR1 WSHSY, CDR2 SAAADI. In DNA form, the CDR3 reads TGCGCCAGCAGTGAGTTTGAAGATACGCAGTATTTT. Residues: CASSEFEDTQYF.

This clonotype was seen at least ten times. The genes are TRBV7-9 and TRBJ2-5; D remains unclear. Germline CDR1 reads SEHNR; CDR2 reads FQNEAQ (reference sequence). The CDR3 runs 14 residues. Deletions cut 4 bases from V and 5 bases from J, with 14 bases between. The CDR3 bases are TGTGCCAGCAGCTCAATCATGGGGTCCGAGACCCAGTACTTC. Translating gives CASSSIMGSETQYF.

The table lists this clonotype with many counts. The chain is built from TRBV25-1 and TRBJ1-3; TRBD1 agrees at 7 bases. CDR1 is MGHDK, CDR2 SYGVNS, per germline. Trimming took 2 bases from V and 5 from J; bases not matched to a gene: 9. The CDR3 is 16 residues long. CDR3 in DNA: TGTGCCAGCAGTGAAGGAGTAGGGGGCGCGAGAAACACCATATATTTT. Its translation is CASSEGVGGARNTIYF. Filled out from reference TRBV25-1 and TRBJ1-3, the complete variable domain reads EADIYQTPRYLVIGTGKKITLECSQTMGHDKMYWYQQDPGMELHLIHYSYGVNSTEKGDLSSESTVSRIRTEHFPLTLESARPSHTSQYLCASSEGVGGARNTIYFGEGSWLTVV.

This clonotype was seen repeatedly, ten times or more. V gene TRBV4-1 combines with J gene TRBJ2-3; 11 bases map to TRBD1. CDR3 size: 16 residues. Germline values: CDR1 MGHRA, CDR2 YSYEKL. V shed 2 bases, J shed 4 bases, and the junction held 5 bases outside the gene matches. The CDR3 DNA follows: TGCGCCAGCAGCCAAACCGGGACAGGGGGGCCAGATACGCAGTATTTT. Its protein is CASSQTGTGGPDTQYF.

In this sample, this clonotype turned up many times. The genes are TRBV20-1 and TRBJ2-1, with 10 bases that match TRBD2. In germline, CDR1 is DFQATT, CDR2 SNEGSKA (reference sequence). The V and J ends lost 6 bases and 3 bases, in that order; junction bases with no gene match: 8. The CDR3 is 15 residues long. Here the CDR3 DNA reads TGCAGTGCGCGCCTGGGACTAGCGAGCTACAATGAGCAGTTCTTC. This encodes CSARLGLASYNEQFF.

This clonotype was recorded a few times. The V gene is TRBV2, the J gene TRBJ1-4, with D unresolved. The CDR3 length is 13 residues. V lost 4 bases and J 7 bases, leaving 10 bases between the germline ends. Per germline, CDR1 SNHLY and CDR2 FYNNEI. For the CDR3, the DNA is TGTGCCAGCAGTGGCGGCCGGAGTGAAAAACTGTTTTTT. This encodes CASSGGRSEKLFF.

There are many counts of this clonotype. The chain is built from TRBV20-1 and TRBJ2-3; D ambiguous. The CDR3 has 14 residues. Trimming stripped 3 bases from V and 6 bases from J, with 16 bases between. Germline CDR1 DFQATT, CDR2 SNEGSKA (reference sequence). CDR3 DNA sequence: TGCAGTGCTAGCGATAAGCTAGTACGGGATACGCAGTATTTT. Translating it yields CSASDKLVRDTQYF.